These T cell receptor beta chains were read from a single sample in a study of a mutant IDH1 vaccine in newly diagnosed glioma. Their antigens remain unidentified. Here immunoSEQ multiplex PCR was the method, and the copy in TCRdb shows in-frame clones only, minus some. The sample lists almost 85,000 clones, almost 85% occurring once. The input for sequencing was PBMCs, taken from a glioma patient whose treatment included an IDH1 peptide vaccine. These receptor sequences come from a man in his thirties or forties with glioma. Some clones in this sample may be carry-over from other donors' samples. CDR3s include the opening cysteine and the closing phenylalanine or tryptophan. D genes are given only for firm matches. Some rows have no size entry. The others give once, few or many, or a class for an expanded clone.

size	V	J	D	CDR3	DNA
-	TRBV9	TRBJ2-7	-	CASSGGGLSGEQYF	TGTGCCAGCAGCGGGGGCGGGTTATCTGGCGAGCAGTACTTC
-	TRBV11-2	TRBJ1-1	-	CASSLVPTEAFF	TGTGCCAGCAGCTTAGTACCCACTGAAGCTTTCTTT
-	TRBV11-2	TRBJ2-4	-	CASSLAPGRGAKNIQYF	TGTGCCAGCAGCTTAGCTCCGGGGAGAGGAGCCAAAAACATTCAGTACTTC
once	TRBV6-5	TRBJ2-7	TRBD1	CASNGQGSVEQYF	TGTGCCAGCAACGGACAGGGATCCGTCGAGCAGTACTTC
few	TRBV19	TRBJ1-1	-	CASSMGLNTEAFF	TGTGCCAGTAGTATGGGCCTAAACACTGAAGCTTTCTTT
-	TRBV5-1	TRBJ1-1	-	CASSLAGSLSSEAFF	TGCGCCAGCAGCTTGGCCGGGAGCCTCAGCTCTGAAGCTTTCTTT
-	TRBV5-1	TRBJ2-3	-	CASSWSGGTDTQYF	TGCGCCAGCAGCTGGAGCGGTGGCACAGATACGCAGTATTTT
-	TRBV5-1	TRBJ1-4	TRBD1	CASSPAKTGGREKLFF	TGCGCCAGCAGCCCAGCAAAGACAGGGGGCCGAGAAAAACTGTTTTTT
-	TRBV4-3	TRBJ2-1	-	CASSEGAYNEQFF	TGCGCCAGCAGCGAGGGGGCCTACAATGAGCAGTTCTTC
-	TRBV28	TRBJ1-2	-	CASASVEGYTF	TGTGCCAGCGCGTCGGTGGAAGGCTACACCTTC
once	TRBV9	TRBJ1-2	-	CASSGVGYTF	TGTGCCAGCAGCGGGGTCGGCTACACCTTC
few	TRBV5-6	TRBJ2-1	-	CASSLGRGPYNEQFF	TGTGCCAGCAGCTTGGGGCGGGGGCCTTACAATGAGCAGTTCTTC
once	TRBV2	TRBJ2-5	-	CASSSSGWEETQYF	TGTGCCAGCAGTTCCTCGGGGTGGGAGGAGACCCAGTACTTC
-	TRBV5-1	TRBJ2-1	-	CASSLVRSSYNEQFF	TGCGCCAGCAGCTTGGTTCGGAGCTCCTACAATGAGCAGTTCTTC
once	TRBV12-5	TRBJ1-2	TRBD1	CASGPGTGVNYGYTF	TGTGCTAGTGGTCCGGGGACAGGGGTTAACTATGGCTACACCTTC
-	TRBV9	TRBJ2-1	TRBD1	CASSATGGSNEQFF	TGTGCCAGCAGCGCGACAGGGGGCTCTAATGAGCAGTTCTTC
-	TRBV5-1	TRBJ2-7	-	CASSLAGQTYEQYF	TGCGCCAGCAGCTTGGCCGGACAGACCTACGAGCAGTACTTC
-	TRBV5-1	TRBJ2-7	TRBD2	CASSSGSGGGYEQYF	TGCGCCAGCAGCTCAGGCTCGGGAGGGGGCTACGAGCAGTACTTC
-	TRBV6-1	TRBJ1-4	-	CASSEKFGRTATNEKLFF	TGTGCCAGCAGTGAAAAATTTGGCAGGACTGCAACTAATGAAAAACTGTTTTTT
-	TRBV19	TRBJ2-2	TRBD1	CASSTPGTGSTGELFF	TGTGCCAGTAGTACCCCCGGGACAGGGAGCACCGGGGAGCTGTTTTTT
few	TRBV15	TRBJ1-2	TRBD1	CATSRAGGYGYTF	TGTGCCACCAGCAGAGCAGGGGGCTATGGCTACACCTTC
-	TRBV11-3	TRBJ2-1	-	CASSLVGGEQFF	TGTGCCAGCAGCTTAGTGGGCGGGGAGCAGTTCTTC
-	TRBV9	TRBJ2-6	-	CASSVGTGSGANVLTF	TGTGCCAGCAGCGTTGGTACGGGCTCTGGGGCCAACGTCCTGACTTTC
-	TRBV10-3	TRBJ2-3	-	CAISYRAKDTQYF	TGTGCCATCAGTTACCGGGCAAAAGATACGCAGTATTTT
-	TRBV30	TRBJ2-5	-	CAWRQPGPAETQYF	TGTGCCTGGAGACAACCGGGACCCGCCGAGACCCAGTACTTC
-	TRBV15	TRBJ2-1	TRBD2	CATSLLAGNNEQFF	TGTGCCACCAGTCTCCTAGCGGGCAACAATGAGCAGTTCTTC
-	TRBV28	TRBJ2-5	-	CASSYWRGQETQYF	TGTGCCAGCAGTTATTGGAGGGGGCAAGAGACCCAGTACTTC
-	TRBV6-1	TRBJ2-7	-	CASSHLPGHAEQYF	TGTGCCAGCAGTCACCTTCCGGGACATGCTGAGCAGTACTTC
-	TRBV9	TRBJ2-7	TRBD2	CASSVASGDYEQYF	TGTGCCAGCAGCGTAGCTAGCGGGGACTACGAGCAGTATTTC